The 14 T cell receptor beta chains listed next were all sequenced from one sample in a study of vaccination and CD4 T cells after COVID-19. Treatment described: approximately 9-day PBMC culture with coronavirus spike peptide pools or control peptides (ViraFEST assay). CD4+ T cells that had been cultured provided DNA sequenced with the Oncomine TCR Beta short-read assay. Using its own MiXCR run on the PCR reads, TCRdb lists one record per CDR3 protein. The sample yields about 27,000 distinct CDR3 sequences, roughly 57% seen once. No antigen has been assigned to these receptors. Sequencing was performed on CD4+ T cells from blood, cultured in vitro, taken after SARS-CoV-2 vaccination. The receptor set was obtained from a human donor who received a COVID-19 vaccine.

The chain uses TRBV6-5 and TRBJ1-3, with D possibly TRBD1 on 6 matching bases. Germline V gene sequence: CDR1 MNHEY, CDR2 SVGAGI. Trimming shortened V by 2 bases and J by 0 bases, and 14 bases separated the two germline ends. The CDR3 is 17 residues long. The CDR3 DNA reads TGTGCCAGCAGTTACGTAAACAGGGCCTACTCTGGAAACACCATATATTTT. It codes for CASSYVNRAYSGNTIYF.

The rearrangement links TRBV24-1 to TRBJ2-5, with D hard to call. This CDR3 has 15 residues. Germline CDR1 reads KGHDR; CDR2 reads SFDVKD. The V end was cut by 9 bases, the J end by 2 bases, with 18 bases between. CDR3 sequence (DNA): TGTGCCACCGGCCGGGCAGGAGAAGCACAAGAGACCCAGTACTTC. Translated, it gives CATGRAGEAQETQYF.

In its sample, this clonotype was seen once. The chain is built from TRBV30 and TRBJ1-6; D is unclear. The V gene's germline CDR1 is GTSNPN and CDR2 SVGIG (reference sequence). The CDR3 runs 18 residues. V dropped 0 bases and J dropped 0 bases, with 15 bases sitting between them. For the CDR3, the DNA is TGTGCCTGGAGTGTGGAAATTCGTAGAAGCTCCTATAATTCACCCCTCCACTTT. It is translated as CAWSVEIRRSSYNSPLHF.

This clonotype was found a few times. The V call is TRBV5-1, the J call TRBJ2-3; D call uncertain. The ends were cut back, 3 bases at V and 2 bases at J, with 13 bases in the middle. The germline CDR1 and CDR2 sequences are SGHRS and YFSETQ. CDR3 length equals 15 residues. In nucleotides, the CDR3 is TGCGCCAGCAGCTCTCCAAGCGAAGCCACAGATACGCAGTATTTT. It is translated as CASSSPSEATDTQYF.

The sample holds one count of this clonotype. This chain uses TRBV6-1 with TRBJ1-3, with 8 bases identical to TRBD1. V shed 6 bases and J 4 bases; nucleotides not matched to a gene: 2. CDR3 size: 13 residues. Germline loops: CDR1 MNHNS, CDR2 SASEGT. The CDR3 here is CASSTGGGNTIYF. The CDR3 DNA sequence: TGTGCCAGCAGCACAGGGGGAGGAAACACCATATATTTT.

The V gene is TRBV27, the J gene TRBJ2-5; D uncertain. The CDR3 consists of 15 residues. The germline V gene encodes CDR1 MNHEY and CDR2 SMNVEV (reference sequence). V was clipped by 3 bases and J by 5 bases, with 16 bases between them. DNA for the CDR3: TGTGCCAGCAGTTTCCGCACCGGGTCGCGGGAGACCCAGTACTTC. Protein sequence: CASSFRTGSRETQYF.

The chain employs TRBV2 and TRBJ1-1; 8 bases are shared with TRBD1. Germline trimming cut 4 bases from V and 5 bases from J; bases unmatched to any gene: 6. The CDR3 has 14 amino acids. Germline CDR1 reads SNHLY; CDR2 reads FYNNEI. DNA of the CDR3: TGTGCCAGCAGTGCAGGGGGCAGAAGTACTGAAGCTTTCTTT. Residues: CASSAGGRSTEAFF.

The chain carries TRBV6-1 and TRBJ2-5; 7 nucleotides align to TRBD1. J lost 1 base, V lost 3 bases, and 5 bases had no gene match. The CDR3 is 15 residues long. The germline V gene has CDR1 MNHNS and CDR2 SASEGT. This CDR3 is CASSDRGQVQETQYF. In DNA, the CDR3 is TGTGCCAGCAGTGACAGAGGACAGGTCCAAGAGACCCAGTACTTC.

This clonotype was seen just once. The chain joins TRBV30 to TRBJ2-7; D not resolved. The germline gives CDR1 GTSNPN, CDR2 SVGIG (reference sequence). Trimming took 0 bases from V and 7 from J, leaving 10 bases between them. This CDR3 has 12 amino acids. DNA of the CDR3: TGTGCCTGGAGTGTAGGTAACCAAGAGCAGTACTTC. It is translated as CAWSVGNQEQYF.

This sequence joins TRBV12-3 or TRBV12-4 and TRBJ1-4; D call uncertain. CDR3 length: 15 residues. With 6 bases removed from V and 1 base from J, the gap between germline ends came to 12 bases. CDR3 bases: TGTGCCAGCAGGCTATGGTCTCAAACTAATGAAAAACTGTTTTTT. Its translation is CASRLWSQTNEKLFF.

This sequence joins TRBV2 and TRBJ2-2, with 7 bases fitting TRBD2. The V gene end was trimmed by 4 bases and the J gene end by 5 bases; junction bases not matched to a gene: 4. This CDR3 spans 14 amino acids. The germline V gene encodes CDR1 SNHLY and CDR2 FYNNEI. CDR3 bases: TGTGCCAGCAGTGGGCTCGGGGGGACCGGGGAGCTGTTTTTT. Protein: CASSGLGGTGELFF.

The chain recombines TRBV10-2 with TRBJ1-2; D perhaps matches TRBD1 (5 bases). The CDR3 runs to 14 residues. V lost 8 bases and J 4 bases, leaving 17 bases between the germline ends. Germline V lookup: CDR1 WSHSY, CDR2 SAAADI. The CDR3 region is CASYENLGGYGYTF. CDR3 sequence (DNA): TGCGCCAGCTACGAAAATCTCGGGGGCTATGGCTACACCTTC.

The CDR3 nucleotides are TGTGCCAGTAGTATGAATGGGCAGGGTGGTACTGAAGCTTTCTTT. Translation gives CASSMNGQGGTEAFF. The chain recombines TRBV19 with TRBJ1-1, with D perhaps matching TRBD1 (5 bases). With 3 bases removed from V and 5 bases from J, the gap between germline ends came to 16 bases. The CDR3 has 15 amino acids. The germline V gene encodes CDR1 LNHDA and CDR2 SQIVND (reference sequence).

This sequence joins TRBV5-8 and TRBJ1-1; D not resolved. Germline lookup yields CDR1 SGHTS and CDR2 YDEGEE. There are 12 residues in the CDR3. V was pared by 1 base and J by 6 bases, with 7 bases between. This chain's CDR3 is CASSLKVSEAFF. In nucleotides, the CDR3 is TGTGCCAGCAGCTTGAAAGTCTCTGAAGCTTTCTTT.